This passage covers 20 T cell receptor beta chains from one sample sequenced in a study of cytomegalovirus exposure and HLA in healthy donors. 13 Jbeta primers and 60 Vbeta primers were used for the PCR. Only in-frame clones appear in the TCRdb table, and some are missing; sequencing was by immunoSEQ multiplex PCR. This table has tens of thousands of clones, under 75% appearing once. Sequences were obtained from PBMCs. The receptors here all came from a human donor in good health.

In this sample, this clone turned up once. A read error may account for a junction end that differs from germline. The chain joins TRBV2 to TRBJ2-7; TRBD2 matches at 10 bases. Germline V gives CDR1 SNHLY, CDR2 FYNNEI. There are 15 residues in the CDR3. The CDR3 nucleotides read TGTGCCAGCAGCGAAGGACTAGCGGCGTCCTACGAGCAGTACTTC. As protein: CASSEGLAASYEQYF.

The chain employs TRBV5-1 and TRBJ1-4, with TRBD1 matching 7 bases. V lost 0 bases and J lost 8; bases outside the gene matches: 4. Germline CDR1 is SGHRS and CDR2 is YFSETQ. The CDR3 sequence is 14 residues long. CDR3 region: CASSLGQGAEKLFF. The CDR3 DNA follows: TGCGCCAGCAGCTTGGGACAGGGAGCGGAAAAACTGTTTTTT.

The chain has TRBV19 and TRBJ1-6, with a tentative D call TRBD1 (6 bases). This CDR3 region has 12 residues. Germline V gene lookup returns CDR1 LNHDA and CDR2 SQIVND (reference sequence). Trimming removed 8 bases at V and 5 bases at J, with 7 bases between. CDR3 nucleotide sequence: TGTGCCAGTCGGACAGATAATTCACCCCTCCACTTT. This encodes CASRTDNSPLHF.

This clone was observed once. The chain uses TRBV5-1 and TRBJ2-5; 9 bases agree with TRBD2. Germline CDR1 SGHRS, CDR2 YFSETQ. The V segment lost 0 bases and the J segment 2 bases; nucleotides outside the gene matches: 11. The CDR3 loop spans 18 amino acids. The CDR3 spells CASSLGRSASGEQETQYF. The CDR3 nucleotides are TGCGCCAGCAGCTTGGGCCGATCGGCTAGCGGGGAACAAGAGACCCAGTACTTC.

This clone has just one count. V and J are TRBV7-9 and TRBJ1-2, with D perhaps matching TRBD1 (6 bases). Trimming left V 8 bases short and J 1 base short, with 11 bases between. The V gene's germline CDR1 is SEHNR and CDR2 FQNEAQ (reference sequence). The CDR3 length is 13 residues. CDR3 nucleotide sequence: TGTGCCAGCCGTTCAGGGGTTAACTATGGCTACACCTTC. Its translation is CASRSGVNYGYTF.

The chain is built from TRBV6-5 and TRBJ2-7; D is possibly TRBD2 (6 bases). Between the trimmed V and J ends, which lost 0 bases and 5 bases, there was a span of 11 bases. Germline CDR1 and CDR2: MNHEY and SVGAGI. This CDR3 is built from 14 residues. The CDR3 protein is CASSYSRGFNEQYF. In DNA form, the CDR3 reads TGTGCCAGCAGTTACTCTCGGGGGTTCAACGAGCAGTACTTC.

The V call is TRBV2, the J call TRBJ2-2; 8 positions match TRBD1. CDR1 and CDR2 (germline): SNHLY, FYNNEI. The V segment lost 6 bases and the J segment 1 base; nucleotides outside the gene matches: 4. This CDR3 is built from 15 residues. The CDR3 here is CASRMGTGNTGELFF. As DNA, the CDR3 is TGTGCCAGCAGAATGGGGACAGGGAACACCGGGGAGCTGTTTTTT.

This chain links TRBV11-3 with TRBJ1-1, with a tentative D call TRBD1 (5 bases). There are 16 residues in the CDR3. CDR1 is SGHNT and CDR2 is YENEEA in the germline V gene. The V gene lost 0 bases and the J gene lost 1 base, with 12 bases spanning the gap. The CDR3 DNA reads TGTGCCAGCAGCTTAGATCCAGGGAGGGCGAACACTGAAGCTTTCTTT. This encodes CASSLDPGRANTEAFF. Supplemented by reference TRBV11-3 and TRBJ1-1, the full variable domain reads EAGVVQSPRYKIIEKKQPVAFWCNPISGHNTLYWYLQNLGQGPELLIRYENEEAVDDSQLPKDRFSAERLKGVDSTLKIQPAELGDSAVYLCASSLDPGRANTEAFFGQGTRLTVV.

V and J are TRBV5-6 and TRBJ1-1; 8 positions match TRBD1. Trimming cost V 1 base and J 1 base; bases outside gene matches: 0. The CDR3 spans 14 residues. Germline V lookup: CDR1 SGHDT, CDR2 YYEEEE. This chain's CDR3 is CASSLQGANTEAFF. DNA of the CDR3: TGTGCCAGCAGCTTGCAGGGGGCGAACACTGAAGCTTTCTTT.

The gene calls are TRBV6-4 and TRBJ2-7; TRBD1 matches 9 bases. CDR1 is MRHNA, CDR2 SNTAGT, per germline. The CDR3 is made up of 18 amino acids. V was clipped by 2 bases and J by 5 bases; unmatched bases: 16. CDR3 in amino acids: CASSDVIETGTGPHEQYF. The CDR3 nucleotides are TGTGCCAGCAGTGACGTTATAGAGACCGGGACAGGGCCCCACGAGCAGTACTTC.

CDR3 protein: CASSDRVLYEQYF. For the CDR3, the DNA is TGTGCCAGCAGTGACAGGGTCCTCTACGAGCAGTACTTC. The rearrangement links TRBV2 to TRBJ2-7; tentatively, D is TRBD1 (5 bases). V was trimmed by 3 bases and J by 3 bases, leaving 9 bases between them. Germline V lookup: CDR1 SNHLY, CDR2 FYNNEI. CDR3 length: 13 residues.

The chain combines TRBV4-2 with TRBJ1-2; D is possibly TRBD1 (5 bases). Germline CDR1 LGHNA, CDR2 YNFKEQ. CDR3 size: 14 residues. V was trimmed by 4 bases and J by 5 bases, leaving 14 bases between them. The CDR3 reads CASSPLGGGYGYTF. For the CDR3, the DNA is TGTGCCAGCAGCCCCCTCGGGGGTGGGTATGGCTACACCTTC.

This clone was counted only a few times. DNA for the CDR3: TGTGCCAGCAGCCCATTCACGGATTCACCCCTCCACTTT. It is translated as CASSPFTDSPLHF. V gene TRBV5-4 combines with J gene TRBJ1-6, with D unclear. This CDR3 region has 13 residues. The V gene lost 4 bases and the J gene lost 8 bases, with 10 bases spanning the gap. From germline, CDR1 is SGHNT and CDR2 YYREEE (reference sequence).

The CDR3 here is CASSLAQETQYF. The CDR3 DNA sequence: TGCGCCAGCAGCTTGGCCCAGGAGACCCAGTACTTC. The V gene is TRBV5-1, the J gene TRBJ2-5; D gene ambiguous. V lost 0 bases and J 5 bases, leaving 5 bases between the germline ends. The CDR3 contains 12 residues. Per germline, CDR1 SGHRS and CDR2 YFSETQ.

The chain combines TRBV29-1 with TRBJ2-1; D is perhaps TRBD1 (5 bases). CDR3 size: 14 residues. From germline, CDR1 is SQVTM and CDR2 ANQGSEA. Trimming took 5 bases from V and 7 from J, leaving 18 bases between them. The CDR3 DNA reads as TGCAGCGTTTATCAGGGTCTGGCTGAGAATGAGCAGTTCTTC. This codes for CSVYQGLAENEQFF.

The chain uses TRBV19 and TRBJ1-5, with TRBD1 as a possible D gene (5 bases). From germline, CDR1 is LNHDA and CDR2 SQIVND (reference sequence). V was clipped by 7 bases and J by 7 bases, with 14 bases between them. This CDR3 has 13 residues. The CDR3 DNA follows: TGTGCCAGTATGGGGGGAAGGGTCCAGCCCCAGCATTTT. As protein: CASMGGRVQPQHF.

V is TRBV15 and J is TRBJ2-2, with D maybe TRBD1 (5 bases). Germline CDR1 reads LNHNV; CDR2 reads YYDKDF (reference sequence). This CDR3 comprises 15 residues. V was trimmed by 1 base and J by 5 bases, leaving 11 bases between them. The CDR3 DNA is TGTGCCACCAGCAGAGTACAGGCCTCGACCGGGGAGCTGTTTTTT. Residues: CATSRVQASTGELFF. The full variable domain, rest sourced from reference TRBV15 and TRBJ2-2, is DAMVIQNPRYQVTQFGKPVTLSCSQTLNHNVMYWYQQKSSQAPKLLFHYYDKDFNNEADTPDNFQSRRPNTSFCFLDIRSPGLGDTAMYLCATSRVQASTGELFFGEGSRLTVL.

V gene TRBV7-8 combines with J gene TRBJ2-1; 11 bases fit TRBD1. V dropped 5 bases and J dropped 8; count of bases not matched to a gene: 5. The germline V gene encodes CDR1 SGHVS and CDR2 FQNEAQ. The CDR3 spans 14 residues. The CDR3 is CASSTRDRGDEQFF. The CDR3 nucleotides are TGTGCCAGCAGCACCCGGGACAGGGGGGATGAGCAGTTCTTC.

With respect to this clone: The sample contains more than one DNA sequence encoding this CDR3. The chain couples TRBV11-2 to TRBJ2-3; tentative D call: TRBD1 (6 bases). In germline, CDR1 is SGHAT, CDR2 FQNNGV. This CDR3 region has 14 residues. Trimming left V 5 bases short and J 6 bases short, with 15 bases between. DNA of the CDR3: TGTGCCAGCAGCCGTGACAGGAGTTCGGATACGCAGTATTTT. Protein product: CASSRDRSSDTQYF.

The V and J genes are TRBV7-9 and TRBJ2-2, with D perhaps matching TRBD2 (5 bases). The CDR3 is made up of 15 amino acids. V lost 9 bases and J lost 0, with 14 bases in between. Germline CDR1 and CDR2: SEHNR and FQNEAQ (reference sequence). CDR3 DNA: TGTGCCAGTGGGCCAGGACTTACGAACACCGGGGAGCTGTTTTTT. It encodes CASGPGLTNTGELFF.